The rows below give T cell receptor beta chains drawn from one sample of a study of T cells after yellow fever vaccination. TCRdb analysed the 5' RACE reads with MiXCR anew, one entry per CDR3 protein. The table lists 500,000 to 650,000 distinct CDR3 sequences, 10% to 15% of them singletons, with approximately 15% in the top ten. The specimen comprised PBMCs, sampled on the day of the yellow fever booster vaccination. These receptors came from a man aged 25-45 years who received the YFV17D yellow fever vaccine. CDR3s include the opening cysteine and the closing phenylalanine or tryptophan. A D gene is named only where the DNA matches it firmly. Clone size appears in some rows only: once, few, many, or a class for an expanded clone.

CDR3nt: TGTGCCAGCACCTGGGACAGCATCTCCTACGAGCAGTACTTC
CDR3aa: CASTWDSISYEQYF
j_gene: TRBJ2-7
d_gene: TRBD1
abundance: .
v_gene: TRBV6-2/TRBV6-3

CDR3nt: TGTGCCAGCAGTTTAGAGGGGATCTCACCCCTCCACTTT
CDR3aa: CASSLEGISPLHF
j_gene: TRBJ1-6
d_gene: .
abundance: few
v_gene: TRBV28

CDR3nt: TGCGCCAGCAGCCAAGGGGGACTAGCGGAGCTCTTGGGGGCCGGGGAGCTGTTTTTT
CDR3aa: CASSQGGLAELLGAGELFF
j_gene: TRBJ2-2
d_gene: TRBD2
abundance: .
v_gene: TRBV4-3

CDR3nt: TGTGCCAGCAGTTTAGGGTCCGGGGCCAACGTCCTGACTTTC
CDR3aa: CASSLGSGANVLTF
j_gene: TRBJ2-6
d_gene: .
abundance: many
v_gene: TRBV12-3/TRBV12-4

CDR3nt: TGTGCCAGCAGTTCAAATAAGGGGGCGTACCACTACGAGCAGTACTTC
CDR3aa: CASSSNKGAYHYEQYF
j_gene: TRBJ2-7
d_gene: TRBD1
abundance: few
v_gene: TRBV6-2/TRBV6-3

CDR3nt: TGTGCCAGCCCGGAGGGAGATACGCAGTATTTT
CDR3aa: CASPEGDTQYF
j_gene: TRBJ2-3
d_gene: .
abundance: few
v_gene: TRBV5-4

CDR3nt: TGTGCCAGTAGTATAGGTGCAGCGGGGGGGGCCTACAATGAGCAGTTCTTC
CDR3aa: CASSIGAAGGAYNEQFF
j_gene: TRBJ2-1
d_gene: TRBD2
abundance: many
v_gene: TRBV19

CDR3nt: TGCAGCGTGGCCACCGGGACTAGCGGCGAGACCCAGTACTTC
CDR3aa: CSVATGTSGETQYF
j_gene: TRBJ2-5
d_gene: TRBD2
abundance: .
v_gene: TRBV29-1

CDR3nt: TGTGCCATCAGTGAGAATCGAGGGGGTGAGACCCAGTACTTC
CDR3aa: CAISENRGGETQYF
j_gene: TRBJ2-5
d_gene: .
abundance: few
v_gene: TRBV10-3

CDR3nt: TGTGCCAGCAGTCTAGGGGATTCACCCCTCCACTTT
CDR3aa: CASSLGDSPLHF
j_gene: TRBJ1-6
d_gene: .
abundance: many
v_gene: TRBV7-2

CDR3nt: TGCAGCGTTGAGACAGGGTGGGAGACCCAGTACTTC
CDR3aa: CSVETGWETQYF
j_gene: TRBJ2-5
d_gene: TRBD1
abundance: .
v_gene: TRBV29-1

CDR3nt: TGTGCCAGCAGCTCACTAGCGGGGGCGGGGAATGAGCAGTTCTTC
CDR3aa: CASSSLAGAGNEQFF
j_gene: TRBJ2-1
d_gene: TRBD2
abundance: few
v_gene: TRBV11-2

CDR3nt: TGTGCCAGCAGCCCCGACCGGGACCGCCCCTACGAGCAGTACTTC
CDR3aa: CASSPDRDRPYEQYF
j_gene: TRBJ2-7
d_gene: .
abundance: few
v_gene: TRBV7-2

CDR3nt: TGTGCCAGCAGCTTTGATGGGACAGGGATAAATGAGCAGTTCTTC
CDR3aa: CASSFDGTGINEQFF
j_gene: TRBJ2-1
d_gene: TRBD1
abundance: .
v_gene: TRBV5-6

CDR3nt: TGCAGCGTTTCGTCCGGCTCGTGGGGGCAAAACGAGCAGTACTTC
CDR3aa: CSVSSGSWGQNEQYF
j_gene: TRBJ2-7
d_gene: .
abundance: .
v_gene: TRBV29-1

CDR3nt: TGTGCCATCAACCGTGGGCAGGGAACAAACAATGAGCAGTTCTTC
CDR3aa: CAINRGQGTNNEQFF
j_gene: TRBJ2-1
d_gene: .
abundance: .
v_gene: TRBV10-3

CDR3nt: TGCAGCCTTACCCACGTGGCGGGGGAGACCCAGAACTTC
CDR3aa: CSLTHVAGETQNF
j_gene: TRBJ2-5
d_gene: TRBD2
abundance: .
v_gene: TRBV29-1

CDR3nt: TGTGCCAGTAGTAACTCCAGGAGCTCCTATAATTCACCCCTCCACTTT
CDR3aa: CASSNSRSSYNSPLHF
j_gene: TRBJ1-6
d_gene: .
abundance: few
v_gene: TRBV19

CDR3nt: TGCGCCAGCAGCTTGGCCGATCTTTGGGAGGGCCGTAATGAGCAGTTCTTC
CDR3aa: CASSLADLWEGRNEQFF
j_gene: TRBJ2-1
d_gene: TRBD2
abundance: few
v_gene: TRBV5-1

CDR3nt: TGCGCCAGCAGCCAAGATTTGAATCGCAGGGAAAAACTGTTTTTT
CDR3aa: CASSQDLNRREKLFF
j_gene: TRBJ1-4
d_gene: .
abundance: .
v_gene: TRBV4-3

CDR3nt: TGCGCCAGCAGCCAAGACGCCGGGACTAGCGGTAACAACAATGAGCAGTTCTTC
CDR3aa: CASSQDAGTSGNNNEQFF
j_gene: TRBJ2-1
d_gene: TRBD2
abundance: .
v_gene: TRBV4-3

CDR3nt: TGTGCCAGCAGCCAAGATTTGGCGGGGATCGGGGCTTTCTTT
CDR3aa: CASSQDLAGIGAFF
j_gene: TRBJ1-1
d_gene: .
abundance: few
v_gene: TRBV3-1

CDR3nt: TGTGCCAGCTCATGGAGGGACGAGCAGTTCTTC
CDR3aa: CASSWRDEQFF
j_gene: TRBJ2-1
d_gene: .
abundance: .
v_gene: TRBV12-3/TRBV12-4

CDR3nt: TGCGCCAGCAGCTTCCCTTCGCCAGGGGATACGCAGTATTTT
CDR3aa: CASSFPSPGDTQYF
j_gene: TRBJ2-3
d_gene: .
abundance: .
v_gene: TRBV5-1

CDR3nt: TGTGCCAGCAGTTACCAGCGGTTCCAAGAGACCCAGTACTTC
CDR3aa: CASSYQRFQETQYF
j_gene: TRBJ2-5
d_gene: .
abundance: .
v_gene: TRBV12-3/TRBV12-4

CDR3nt: TGCGCCAGCAGCTTCCACGGGAACCCTAATGAAAAACTGTTTTTT
CDR3aa: CASSFHGNPNEKLFF
j_gene: TRBJ1-4
d_gene: .
abundance: .
v_gene: TRBV5-1

CDR3nt: TGTGCCAGCGAGACCGTAGGCTACGAGCAGTACTTC
CDR3aa: CASETVGYEQYF
j_gene: TRBJ2-7
d_gene: .
abundance: few
v_gene: TRBV6-4

CDR3nt: .
CDR3aa: CASSTSIGSPLHF
j_gene: TRBJ1-6
d_gene: .
abundance: .
v_gene: TRBV28

CDR3nt: TGTGCCAGCAGCCAAGTTACAGGGGGTCAGTACTTC
CDR3aa: CASSQVTGGQYF
j_gene: TRBJ2-4
d_gene: TRBD1
abundance: few
v_gene: TRBV14

CDR3nt: TGTGCCAGCAGACCACAGGAGACTGCCACAGATACGCAGTATTTT
CDR3aa: CASRPQETATDTQYF
j_gene: TRBJ2-3
d_gene: .
abundance: .
v_gene: TRBV6-1

CDR3nt: TGCAGCGTTGTGGGCACGAACACCGGGGAGCTGTTTTTT
CDR3aa: CSVVGTNTGELFF
j_gene: TRBJ2-2
d_gene: .
abundance: many
v_gene: TRBV29-1

CDR3nt: TGTGCCAGCAGTTTTAGGCAGGGAGGGACAGATACGCAGTATTTT
CDR3aa: CASSFRQGGTDTQYF
j_gene: TRBJ2-3
d_gene: TRBD2
abundance: many
v_gene: TRBV12-3/TRBV12-4

CDR3nt: TGTGCCAGCAGTTACAACAGGGGGACTCAGCCCCAGCATTTT
CDR3aa: CASSYNRGTQPQHF
j_gene: TRBJ1-5
d_gene: TRBD1
abundance: many
v_gene: TRBV6-2/TRBV6-3

CDR3nt: TGCGCCAGCAGCCAAGGAGGGAGGCAGGGGGGACGAGAGACCCAGTACTTC
CDR3aa: CASSQGGRQGGRETQYF
j_gene: TRBJ2-5
d_gene: .
abundance: few
v_gene: TRBV4-1

CDR3nt: TGTGCCAGCAGCAAGGACAGGGGGATCTACGAGCAGTACTTC
CDR3aa: CASSKDRGIYEQYF
j_gene: TRBJ2-7
d_gene: TRBD1
abundance: few
v_gene: TRBV7-2

CDR3nt: TGTGCCAGCAGCGCGGGGCCGAACCGCGAGACCCAGTACTTC
CDR3aa: CASSAGPNRETQYF
j_gene: TRBJ2-5
d_gene: .
abundance: few
v_gene: TRBV6-1

CDR3nt: TGTGCCATCACGGAGAGCACGCAAGCGGGCCACTCCTACAATGAGCAGTTCTTC
CDR3aa: CAITESTQAGHSYNEQFF
j_gene: TRBJ2-1
d_gene: .
abundance: .
v_gene: TRBV10-3